Reported below is one TCR beta chain. Its antigen is unidentified. This entry belongs to a study of T-cell memory formation after mild COVID-19. Study-wide context: In these data, TCR clusters were largely donor specific. General study points: The study found balanced CD4/CD8 in clones contracting day 15 to 85 and a CD4+ lean in later expanders.

TCRdb used MiXCR to reprocess the 5' RACE reads, holding one entry per CDR3 protein. The table shows more than 110,000 distinct CDR3 sequences, with about 23% occurring only once. Between the trimmed V and J ends, which lost 4 bases and 2 bases, there was a span of 11 bases. CDR1 is GTSNPN and CDR2 is SVGIG in the germline V gene (reference sequence). CDR3 length: 13 residues. The receptor's source is an adult woman who had mild COVID-19 (a few samples of this study predate the infection). Cell type and time point are not known. Specimen: PBMCs or a T cell subset sorted from them (not recorded which). J is TRBJ1-1 and V is TRBV30, with D unclear. The CDR3 DNA reads as TGTGCCTGGACAGGTCGATTAAACACTGAAGCTTTCTTT. Residues: CAWTGRLNTEAFF.